One sample yielded the 32 T cell receptor beta chains listed below, sequenced in a study of cytomegalovirus exposure and HLA in healthy donors. The study ran its PCR with 60 Vbeta and 13 Jbeta primers. This table comes from immunoSEQ multiplex PCR, and its TCRdb copy is limited to in-frame clones, with some not included. The data contain about 160,000 clones, approximately 72% of them singletons. Material: PBMCs. The receptor set was obtained from a female donor in good health and CMV-seronegative.

The V and J genes are TRBV13 and TRBJ1-6; D is possibly TRBD1 (6 bases). The CDR3 is made up of 17 amino acids. V dropped 0 bases and J dropped 3 bases, with 12 bases sitting between them. Germline CDR1 PRHDT, CDR2 FYEKMQ (reference sequence). The CDR3 loop is CASSLGGGANYNSPLHF. For the CDR3, the DNA is TGTGCCAGCAGCTTAGGCGGGGGGGCTAACTATAATTCACCCCTCCACTTT. The full variable domain, rest sourced from reference TRBV13 and TRBJ1-6, is AAGVIQSPRHLIKEKRETATLKCYPIPRHDTVYWYQQGPGQDPQFLISFYEKMQSDKGSIPDRFSAQQFSDYHSELNMSSLELGDSALYFCASSLGGGANYNSPLHFGNGTRLTVT.

The chain recombines TRBV13 with TRBJ2-3, with 13 bases that match TRBD2. The CDR3 has 18 residues. Germline V lookup: CDR1 PRHDT, CDR2 FYEKMQ (reference sequence). With V trimmed by 5 bases and J by 0 bases, 8 bases remained unmatched. The CDR3 protein is CASSPGLAGPSSTDTQYF. CDR3 in DNA: TGTGCCAGCAGCCCGGGACTAGCGGGGCCGTCTAGCACAGATACGCAGTATTTT.

The chain combines TRBV5-6 with TRBJ1-4, with D maybe TRBD1 (6 bases). This CDR3 has 15 amino acids. CDR1 is SGHDT, CDR2 YYEEEE, per germline. With 2 bases removed from V and 1 base from J, the gap between germline ends came to 9 bases. CDR3 coding DNA: TGTGCCAGCAGCTTAGAACAGGGAACTAATGAAAAACTGTTTTTT. Its protein is CASSLEQGTNEKLFF.

V usage is TRBV13 and J usage is TRBJ2-3; 11 positions match TRBD2. CDR3 length: 17 residues. Germline V lookup: CDR1 PRHDT, CDR2 FYEKMQ (reference sequence). V trimming: 5 bases; J trimming: 4 bases; junction bases outside the gene matches: 11. The CDR3, as DNA: TGTGCCAGCAGCACCAGAGAACTAGCGGGAGCCGCAGATACGCAGTATTTT. As protein: CASSTRELAGAADTQYF.

The sample holds a few counts of this clone. The rearrangement links TRBV6-4 to TRBJ2-1, with 9 positions matching TRBD1. CDR1 is MRHNA and CDR2 is SNTAGT in the germline V gene. Trimming removed 4 bases from V and 7 bases from J; junction bases left unmatched: 2. CDR3 length: 13 residues. Here the CDR3 reads CASSGQGGNEQFF. CDR3 coding DNA: TGTGCCAGCAGTGGACAGGGGGGGAATGAGCAGTTCTTC.

This clone occurred a few times. This chain joins TRBV2 and TRBJ2-6, with TRBD1 matching over 8 bases. J lost 5 bases, V lost 6 bases, and 9 bases had no gene match. Germline CDR1 and CDR2: SNHLY and FYNNEI. The CDR3 has 16 amino acids. The CDR3 sequence is CASRKDGQGWANVLTF. The CDR3 DNA is TGTGCCAGCAGAAAGGATGGACAGGGCTGGGCCAACGTCCTGACTTTC. Together with reference TRBV2 and TRBJ2-6, the CDR3 gives the full variable domain: EPEVTQTPSHQVTQMGQEVILRCVPISNHLYFYWYRQILGQKVEFLVSFYNNEISEKSEIFDDQFSVERPDGSNFTLKIRSTKLEDSAMYFCASRKDGQGWANVLTFGAGSRLTVL.

This clone was observed a handful of times. This chain connects TRBV27 to TRBJ2-1, with 11 nucleotides matching TRBD2. CDR1 is MNHEY and CDR2 is SMNVEV in the germline V gene (reference sequence). The CDR3 is made up of 18 amino acids. Trimming took 5 bases from V and 7 from J; bases not matched to a gene: 16. In nucleotides, the CDR3 is TGTGCCAGCAGTCCCTGGGAGGGGCTGGCTAGCGGGAGGAATGAGCAGTTCTTC. Translating it yields CASSPWEGLASGRNEQFF.

The chain combines TRBV4-1 with TRBJ1-2; 7 positions match TRBD1. The V and J ends lost 1 base and 2 bases, in that order; junction bases with no gene match: 16. The CDR3 is made up of 19 amino acids. Germline V gene data show CDR1 as MGHRA and CDR2 as YSYEKL. The CDR3 is CASSQVLTNRGSANYGYTF. The CDR3 DNA is TGCGCCAGCAGCCAAGTCCTTACTAACAGGGGATCCGCAAACTATGGCTACACCTTC.

The J gene is TRBJ2-1, the V gene TRBV5-1, with 9 bases matching TRBD1. The CDR3 covers 14 residues. After removal of 3 bases from V and 8 bases from J, the junction contained 6 bases not matched to a gene. Germline CDR1 SGHRS, CDR2 YFSETQ. CDR3 protein: CASSWDRVGDEQFF. DNA of the CDR3: TGCGCCAGCAGCTGGGACAGGGTAGGCGATGAGCAGTTCTTC.

This clone was seen more than once but under ten times. The chain joins TRBV29-1 to TRBJ1-1; D ambiguous. Deletions cut 7 bases from V and 0 bases from J, with 12 bases between. This CDR3 is built from 13 residues. Looked up from germline, CDR1 is SQVTM and CDR2 is ANQGSEA. The CDR3 loop reads CSARPRMNTEAFF. The CDR3, as DNA: TGCAGCGCCCGACCCAGGATGAACACTGAAGCTTTCTTT.

This clone was picked up a small number of times. The chain couples TRBV6-5 to TRBJ2-6, with D possibly being TRBD2 (5 bases). V was shortened by 10 bases and J by 0 bases, with 13 bases between the two germline ends. Germline CDR1 MNHEY, CDR2 SVGAGI. The CDR3 is 15 amino acids. CDR3 residues: CATLTSGSGANVLTF. DNA of the CDR3: TGTGCCACCCTAACTAGTGGCTCTGGGGCCAACGTCCTGACTTTC.

The rearrangement joins TRBV29-1 to TRBJ1-2; TRBD1 agrees at 8 bases. The ends lost 2 bases at V and 4 bases at J; junction bases unmatched: 9. This CDR3 region has 15 residues. Germline V gene lookup returns CDR1 SQVTM and CDR2 ANQGSEA. CDR3 protein: CSVETNRGRAYGYTF. As DNA, the CDR3 is TGCAGCGTTGAAACGAACAGGGGGAGGGCCTATGGCTACACCTTC.

The chain is built from TRBV18 and TRBJ1-5, with D possibly TRBD1 on 6 matching bases. Germline V gene lookup returns CDR1 KGHSH and CDR2 LQKENI. With 0 bases removed from V and 4 bases from J, the gap between germline ends came to 10 bases. The CDR3 loop spans 15 amino acids. The CDR3 spells CASSPPSGENQPQHF. CDR3 nucleotide sequence: TGTGCCAGCTCACCACCTTCAGGGGAGAATCAGCCCCAGCATTTT.

The rearrangement uses TRBV5-1 and TRBJ2-3; D is unclear. Germline V gene lookup returns CDR1 SGHRS and CDR2 YFSETQ. The length of the CDR3 is 14 residues. The germline V and J ends were trimmed by 0 bases and 2 bases, with 7 bases remaining between them. The CDR3 nucleotides read TGCGCCAGCAGCTTGGAGAGCCCCACAGATACGCAGTATTTT. Protein sequence: CASSLESPTDTQYF.

The rearrangement joins TRBV5-1 to TRBJ2-7, with 12 bases identical to TRBD2. Germline CDR1 reads SGHRS; CDR2 reads YFSETQ. V gave up 4 bases and J gave up 2 bases; unmatched junction bases: 7. The length of the CDR3 is 16 residues. The CDR3, as DNA: TGCGCCAGCAGCCCTAGCGGGGGGGCCTTCACCTACGAGCAGTACTTC. Its translation is CASSPSGGAFTYEQYF.

This clone was found a few times. J is TRBJ1-6 and V is TRBV21-1; no DNA check was done on the table's D call, TRBD1. TRBV21-1 is flagged as a pseudogene. The CDR3 runs to 16 residues. CDR3 DNA sequence: TGTGCCAGCAGCAAAGCGACAGGGTGGACTAATTCACCCCTCCACTTT. Translated, it gives CASSKATGWTNSPLHF.

This rearrangement joins TRBV21-1 to TRBJ2-7; no check of the table's D call, TRBD2, against the DNA was made. TRBV21-1 is listed as a pseudogene. CDR3 length: 19 amino acids. Here the CDR3 reads CASSADPTSGRVSADEQYF. The DNA for the CDR3 is TGTGCCAGCAGCGCAGACCCGACTAGCGGGAGGGTTTCAGCGGACGAGCAGTACTTC.

This clone has more than one count but fewer than ten. This rearrangement joins TRBV11-2 to TRBJ1-2; no clear D. Trimming pared 0 bases from V and 1 base from J, leaving 6 bases between. Germline V gene sequence: CDR1 SGHAT, CDR2 FQNNGV. The CDR3 length is 14 residues. The CDR3 region has the DNA TGTGCCAGCAGCTTAGAGCGGGGTAACTATGGCTACACCTTC. Protein: CASSLERGNYGYTF. The full variable domain, in which reference TRBV11-2 and TRBJ1-2 provide the parts outside the CDR3, is EAGVAQSPRYKIIEKRQSVAFWCNPISGHATLYWYQQILGQGPKLLIQFQNNGVVDDSQLPKDRFSAERLKGVDSTLKIQPAKLEDSAVYLCASSLERGNYGYTFGSGTRLTVV.

This chain joins TRBV6-4 and TRBJ1-2, with a tentative D call TRBD1 (6 bases). V dropped 6 bases and J dropped 2 bases, with 16 bases sitting between them. Germline V gene sequence: CDR1 MRHNA, CDR2 SNTAGT. This CDR3 region has 15 residues. This CDR3 is CASRITGTPNYGYTF. The CDR3 DNA sequence: TGTGCCAGCAGGATAACAGGGACGCCCAACTATGGCTACACCTTC.

This clone has a single count. The chain couples TRBV27 to TRBJ2-7, with 9 bases fitting TRBD1. The CDR3 consists of 15 residues. Germline V CDR1 and CDR2: MNHEY, SMNVEV (reference sequence). J gave up 4 bases and V 3 bases, and 7 bases lay outside the gene matches. CDR3 residues: CASSLQGQGSYEQYF. The CDR3 region has the DNA TGTGCCAGCAGTTTGCAGGGACAGGGTTCGTACGAGCAGTACTTC.

This clone was recorded only once. The rearrangement uses TRBV5-1 and TRBJ2-5; 10 bases line up with TRBD2. Germline-derived CDR1 and CDR2 are SGHRS and YFSETQ. The CDR3 sequence is 14 residues long. J was trimmed by 5 bases and V by 0 bases; bases with no gene match: 1. The CDR3, as DNA: TGCGCCAGCAGCTTGGATAGCGGGAGGGAGACCCAGTACTTC. Its translation is CASSLDSGRETQYF. Full variable domain (outside the CDR3, taken from reference TRBV5-1 and TRBJ2-5): KAGVTQTPRYLIKTRGQQVTLSCSPISGHRSVSWYQQTPGQGLQFLFEYFSETQRNKGNFPGRFSGRQFSNSRSEMNVSTLELGDSALYLCASSLDSGRETQYFGPGTRLLVL.

Turning to this clone: Within the sample, other DNA sequences also encode this same CDR3. The chain links TRBV15 to TRBJ2-7; possibly TRBD2 for D (6 bases). Germline V gene lookup returns CDR1 LNHNV and CDR2 YYDKDF (reference sequence). The CDR3 length is 15 residues. Trimming left V 0 bases short and J 4 bases short, with 13 bases between. The CDR3 sequence is CATSRDSGAEYEQYF. CDR3 DNA sequence: TGTGCCACCAGCAGAGACTCGGGAGCGGAATACGAGCAGTACTTC.

The chain employs TRBV7-6 and TRBJ1-2, with 8 positions matching TRBD1. Germline CDR1 and CDR2: SGHVS and FNYEAQ. The CDR3 runs to 14 residues. Trimming cost V 4 bases and J 8 bases; bases outside gene matches: 9. CDR3 region: CASSSGQDWRGYTF. The CDR3 region has the DNA TGTGCCAGCAGCTCGGGACAGGACTGGAGGGGCTACACCTTC.

The V and J genes are TRBV18 and TRBJ2-2; D call uncertain. Germline CDR1 and CDR2: KGHSH and LQKENI. Trimming left V 2 bases short and J 0 bases short, with 10 bases between. The CDR3 runs 16 residues. CDR3 amino acids: CASSPLSHSNTGELFF. CDR3 sequence (DNA): TGTGCCAGCTCACCATTGTCTCACTCGAACACCGGGGAGCTGTTTTTT.

This clone has a handful of counts. One junction end disagrees with the germline gene, perhaps due to a read error. This chain connects TRBV6-1 to TRBJ1-2; 10 bases align to TRBD1. Germline V gene lookup returns CDR1 MNHNS and CDR2 SASEGT. The CDR3 has 11 residues. The chain's CDR3 is CADRGDRGYTF. The CDR3 bases are TGCGCGGACAGGGGGGATCGGGGCTACACCTTC.

The V call is TRBV11-2, the J call TRBJ2-2, with 7 bases fitting TRBD2. CDR1 is SGHAT and CDR2 is FQNNGV in the germline V gene. This CDR3 is built from 17 residues. The V and J ends lost 1 base and 7 bases, in that order; junction bases with no gene match: 12. CDR3 bases: TGTGCCAGCAGCTTAGTCCGGAGGACTAGTTTGAGCGGGGAGCTGTTTTTT. Residues: CASSLVRRTSLSGELFF. Filled out from reference TRBV11-2 and TRBJ2-2, the complete variable domain reads EAGVAQSPRYKIIEKRQSVAFWCNPISGHATLYWYQQILGQGPKLLIQFQNNGVVDDSQLPKDRFSAERLKGVDSTLKIQPAKLEDSAVYLCASSLVRRTSLSGELFFGEGSRLTVL.

The V and J genes are TRBV4-1 and TRBJ1-5; 9 bases line up with TRBD1. The trim removed 4 bases at V and 2 bases at J, leaving 9 bases unmatched. The CDR3 totals 17 residues. CDR1 and CDR2 (germline): MGHRA, YSYEKL. CDR3 sequence reads: CASSLAHRGQGNQPQHF. The DNA of the CDR3 is TGCGCCAGCAGCCTCGCCCACAGGGGGCAGGGCAATCAGCCCCAGCATTTT.

V gene TRBV5-1 combines with J gene TRBJ2-3, with 9 bases aligning to TRBD1. CDR3 length: 15 amino acids. CDR1 SGHRS and CDR2 YFSETQ come from the germline V gene. The trim removed 0 bases at V and 5 bases at J, leaving 4 bases unmatched. This chain's CDR3 is CASSLVGQGGDTQYF. The CDR3 DNA is TGCGCCAGCAGCTTGGTGGGACAGGGTGGAGATACGCAGTATTTT.

The rearrangement uses TRBV7-9 and TRBJ1-1, with D possibly being TRBD1 (6 bases). Germline values: CDR1 SEHNR, CDR2 FQNEAQ (reference sequence). V lost 3 bases, J lost 0 bases, and 11 bases lay in between. CDR3 length: 15 residues. The CDR3 nucleotides read TGTGCCAGCAGCTTGTACAGGGACCTGAACACTGAAGCTTTCTTT. It codes for CASSLYRDLNTEAFF.

This clone has just a few counts. This chain uses TRBV10-1 with TRBJ1-1; D is possibly TRBD1 (6 bases). This CDR3 spans 14 amino acids. V dropped 6 bases and J dropped 10 bases, with 21 bases sitting between them. From germline, CDR1 is WNHNN and CDR2 SYGVQD (reference sequence). The CDR3 region has the DNA TGCGCCAGCAGCTTAGACAGGTCTAATTTTCCAGCTTTCTTT. This sequence encodes CASSLDRSNFPAFF.

This clone came up once. The chain employs TRBV7-9 and TRBJ2-7, with 9 bases matching TRBD1. V was pared by 4 bases and J by 6 bases, with 7 bases of the junction left unmatched. The length of the CDR3 is 14 residues. From germline, CDR1 is SEHNR and CDR2 FQNEAQ (reference sequence). The CDR3 loop is CASSSRQGEREQYF. The CDR3 DNA is TGTGCCAGCAGCTCTCGACAGGGGGAGCGCGAGCAGTACTTC.

The chain joins TRBV2 to TRBJ1-4; 7 bases match TRBD1. V was pared by 6 bases and J by 5 bases, with 12 bases of the junction left unmatched. The germline CDR1 and CDR2 sequences are SNHLY and FYNNEI. The CDR3 spans 16 residues. The CDR3 sequence is CASRDFRQGSNEKLFF. The CDR3 coding sequence is TGTGCCAGCAGGGACTTCAGACAGGGCTCCAATGAAAAACTGTTTTTT.